One and the same sample provided the 29 T cell receptor beta chains below, sequenced in a study of T-cell reconstitution after alpha-beta-depleted transplantation in children (dated by TCRdb to 2016 to 2017). To prepare the library, PCR was applied. The instrument was an Illumina HiSeq 2500. Molecular barcoding was employed in the preparation of TCR libraries, with unique molecular identifiers being used to normalize TCRbeta repertoire quantification. TCRdb reran the public reads through fastp at Q25 and MiXCR, keeping productive beta chains. A single entry per CDR3 protein holds the most common genes and DNA from its merged rows. This sample is represented by 400,000 to 500,000 distinct CDR3 sequences; approximately 10% of them were singletons. The ten most abundant clones make up roughly 5.5% of the sample. Sequencing used PBMCs from the stem cell graft donor, obtained from the stem cell graft. Receptors were obtained from a human donor who donated a stem cell graft to a child with acute myeloid leukemia.

The rearrangement uses TRBV2 and TRBJ1-2, with a tentative D call TRBD1 (5 bases). V was cut by 6 bases and J by 8 bases, with 19 bases left in between. The CDR3 contains 14 residues. Germline-derived CDR1 and CDR2 are SNHLY and FYNNEI. The CDR3 spells CASSGGTAGLGYTF. As DNA, the CDR3 is TGTGCCAGCAGCGGCGGGACCGCGGGGCTAGGCTACACCTTC.

The V call is TRBV12-3 or TRBV12-4, the J call TRBJ2-5; D is undetermined. Trimming took 3 bases from V and 5 from J, leaving 13 bases between them. This CDR3 is 14 amino acids long. CDR3 bases: TGTGCCAGCAGTTTTTTAGAAAGGGCGGAGACCCAGTACTTC. It yields the protein CASSFLERAETQYF.

The sample holds a few counts of this clonotype. The V call is TRBV27, the J call TRBJ2-6, with a possible D match to TRBD1 (5 bases). Trimming left V 2 bases short and J 0 bases short, with 17 bases between. The CDR3 is 19 residues long. From germline, CDR1 is MNHEY and CDR2 SMNVEV (reference sequence). The CDR3 DNA is TGTGCCAGCAGTTTAAAGGTAGGACAAGTAAACTCTGGGGCCAACGTCCTGACTTTC. Translated, it gives CASSLKVGQVNSGANVLTF.

The V and J genes are TRBV12-3 or TRBV12-4 and TRBJ2-5, with D perhaps matching TRBD2 (6 bases). The CDR3 consists of 15 residues. Trimming shortened V by 1 base and J by 4 bases, and 13 bases separated the two germline ends. This chain's CDR3 is CASSLGLVRGETQYF. Written as DNA, the CDR3 is TGTGCCAGCAGTTTAGGACTAGTGCGGGGAGAGACCCAGTACTTC.

This clonotype was detected a few times. V is TRBV6-5 and J is TRBJ1-2; 11 bases agree with TRBD1. The CDR3 is made up of 19 amino acids. Germline assignment: CDR1 MNHEY and CDR2 SVGAGI. V lost 2 bases and J lost 0; bases outside the gene matches: 11. The CDR3 is CASSYLLPLDRGPNYGYTF. DNA of the CDR3: TGTGCCAGCAGTTACCTGCTCCCGTTGGACAGGGGGCCTAACTATGGCTACACCTTC.

The table lists this clonotype with many counts. DNA for the CDR3: TGTGCCAGCAGCGTAGTCCCTACCAACACCGGGGAGCTGTTTTTT. The encoded protein is CASSVVPTNTGELFF. This sequence joins TRBV9 and TRBJ2-2; D remains unclear. This CDR3 has 15 residues. Germline V gene sequence: CDR1 SGDLS, CDR2 YYNGEE. Trimming cost V 0 bases and J 2 bases, with 8 bases left between them.

This clonotype came up a few times. The V and J genes are TRBV5-1 and TRBJ2-1, with D unresolved. CDR3 size: 12 residues. The germline CDR1 and CDR2 sequences are SGHRS and YFSETQ. V lost 0 bases, J lost 12 bases, and 10 bases lay in between. The CDR3 bases are TGCGCCAGCAGCTTGGCGGGTCTTGGGCAGTTCTTC. Amino acid sequence: CASSLAGLGQFF. Together with reference TRBV5-1 and TRBJ2-1, the CDR3 gives the full variable domain: KAGVTQTPRYLIKTRGQQVTLSCSPISGHRSVSWYQQTPGQGLQFLFEYFSETQRNKGNFPGRFSGRQFSNSRSEMNVSTLELGDSALYLCASSLAGLGQFFGPGTRLTVL.

The chain joins TRBV7-2 to TRBJ1-1; 9 bases agree with TRBD1. With 0 bases clipped from V and 2 bases from J, the junction kept 4 bases outside the gene matches. Germline V gene data show CDR1 as SGHTA and CDR2 as FQGNSA. The CDR3 consists of 16 residues. The CDR3 region has the DNA TGTGCCAGCAGCTTAGCTGGGACAGGGAAAAACACTGAAGCTTTCTTT. It specifies CASSLAGTGKNTEAFF. Filled out from reference TRBV7-2 and TRBJ1-1, the complete variable domain reads GAGVSQSPSNKVTEKGKDVELRCDPISGHTALYWYRQSLGQGLEFLIYFQGNSAPDKSGLPSDRFSAERTGGSVSTLTIQRTQQEDSAVYLCASSLAGTGKNTEAFFGQGTRLTVV.

This chain's CDR3 is CAWSRQGSGELFF. The CDR3 DNA sequence: TGTGCCTGGAGCAGACAGGGCTCCGGGGAGCTGTTTTTT. The chain uses TRBV30 and TRBJ2-2; TRBD1 matches at 7 bases. The CDR3 is 13 residues long. The ends lost 3 bases at V and 6 bases at J; junction bases unmatched: 4. Germline CDR1 GTSNPN, CDR2 SVGIG (reference sequence). The full variable domain, with the rest looked up from reference TRBV30 and TRBJ2-2, is SQTIHQWPATLVQPVGSPLSLECTVEGTSNPNLYWYRQAAGRGLQLLFYSVGIGQISSEVPQNLSASRPQDRQFILSSKKLLLSDSGFYLCAWSRQGSGELFFGEGSRLTVL.

The chain employs TRBV12-3 or TRBV12-4 and TRBJ2-3, with no clear D. V was pared by 5 bases and J by 0 bases, with 9 bases between. The CDR3 length is 14 residues. The DNA for the CDR3 is TGTGCCAGCAGTCAAGGGTCAAGCACAGATACGCAGTATTTT. Translating gives CASSQGSSTDTQYF.

The chain joins TRBV7-3 to TRBJ2-3, with D possibly being TRBD1 (6 bases). V lost 4 bases and J 2 bases, leaving 13 bases between the germline ends. In germline, CDR1 is SGHTA, CDR2 FQGTGA. The CDR3 has 15 amino acids. CDR3 in DNA: TGTGCCAGCAGCTCTACGGGACACGCCACAGATACGCAGTATTTT. It encodes CASSSTGHATDTQYF.

In its sample, this clonotype was seen a few times. The chain combines TRBV6-1 with TRBJ2-7; 7 bases line up with TRBD1. The CDR3 loop spans 15 amino acids. The V gene's germline CDR1 is MNHNS and CDR2 SASEGT. The J segment lost 2 bases and the V segment lost 6 bases, leaving 10 bases of the junction unmatched. The CDR3: CASRKQGIEAYEQYF. The CDR3 nucleotides are TGTGCCAGCAGAAAACAGGGGATTGAAGCCTACGAGCAGTACTTC.

The chain couples TRBV5-1 to TRBJ2-1, with D uncertain. This CDR3 has 14 residues. Trimming left V 0 bases short and J 5 bases short, with 9 bases between. The germline V gene encodes CDR1 SGHRS and CDR2 YFSETQ. The CDR3 DNA is TGCGCCAGCAGCTTGGCCGTACAGAACAATGAGCAGTTCTTC. It encodes CASSLAVQNNEQFF.

The chain links TRBV20-1 to TRBJ2-5, with a tentative D call TRBD2 (5 bases). The V end lost 3 bases, the J end lost 5 bases, and 19 bases lay between the germline ends. This CDR3 region has 15 residues. The germline V gene has CDR1 DFQATT and CDR2 SNEGSKA (reference sequence). The CDR3 bases are TGCAGTGCTAGTTCGAGGGCTAGTAATGACGAGACCCAGTACTTC. It specifies CSASSRASNDETQYF.

The chain uses TRBV5-6 and TRBJ1-2; D unclear. In germline, CDR1 is SGHDT, CDR2 YYEEEE. Trimming removed 0 bases at V and 6 bases at J, with 6 bases between. This CDR3 spans 12 amino acids. The CDR3 protein is CASSLDGNGYTF. The DNA of the CDR3 is TGTGCCAGCAGCTTGGACGGGAATGGCTACACCTTC.

This clonotype has just a few counts. The chain uses TRBV25-1 and TRBJ2-2, with 8 bases fitting TRBD2. Germline loops: CDR1 MGHDK, CDR2 SYGVNS. The CDR3 consists of 19 residues. V lost 0 bases and J lost 4; bases outside the gene matches: 13. CDR3 in DNA: TGTGCCAGCAGTGAATATTTCGGCCCAGCGGGAGTTGGCACCGGGGAGCTGTTTTTT. Its protein is CASSEYFGPAGVGTGELFF.

In this sample, this clonotype turned up a few times. The gene calls are TRBV7-2 and TRBJ1-2; D not resolved. Trimming cost V 2 bases and J 8 bases, with 15 bases left between them. CDR1 is SGHTA, CDR2 FQGNSA, per germline. This CDR3 is 14 amino acids long. The CDR3 DNA reads TGTGCCAGCAGCTTACAGGAAACGCCCTGGGGCTACACCTTC. Protein: CASSLQETPWGYTF.

Ten or more counts support this clonotype. The V call is TRBV24-1, the J call TRBJ2-1; TRBD2 is a possible D gene (5 bases). V lost 4 bases to trimming and J lost 7 bases, with 16 bases between them. The CDR3 is 15 amino acids. The germline gives CDR1 KGHDR, CDR2 SFDVKD. CDR3 amino acids: CATSDRTDWGNEQFF. In nucleotides, the CDR3 is TGTGCCACCAGTGACCGGACTGATTGGGGTAATGAGCAGTTCTTC.

The chain recombines TRBV12-3 or TRBV12-4 with TRBJ2-5; D is possibly TRBD2 (6 bases). There are 13 residues in the CDR3. V lost 2 bases to trimming and J lost 6 bases, with 10 bases between them. The CDR3 DNA reads as TGTGCCAGCAGTTTAATGGCGGGGAAGACCCAGTACTTC. Its protein is CASSLMAGKTQYF.

J is TRBJ2-3 and V is TRBV6-1, with 7 bases aligning to TRBD1. CDR3 length: 18 residues. Germline lookup yields CDR1 MNHNS and CDR2 SASEGT. Trimming removed 3 bases from V and 0 bases from J; junction bases left unmatched: 12. The CDR3: CASSDVRGSSASTDTQYF. In nucleotides, the CDR3 is TGTGCCAGCAGTGATGTCAGGGGGTCCAGTGCTAGCACAGATACGCAGTATTTT.

This clonotype appeared a single time. A much larger clone lies one base from this, so it may be a read error. This chain connects TRBV5-1 to TRBJ1-2; the D is unclear. The CDR3 runs 13 residues. Per germline, CDR1 SGHRS and CDR2 YFSETQ. Trimming took off 4 bases at V and 4 bases at J, with 11 bases between the two ends. CDR3 bases: TGCGCCAGCAGCCCCGACTGGGGCTATGGCTACACCTTC. This sequence encodes CASSPDWGYGYTF. Filled out from reference TRBV5-1 and TRBJ1-2, the complete variable domain reads KAGVTQTPRYLIKTRGQQVTLSCSPISGHRSVSWYQQTPGQGLQFLFEYFSETQRNKGNFPGRFSGRQFSNSRSEMNVSTLELGDSALYLCASSPDWGYGYTFGSGTRLTVV.

This clonotype was picked up a small number of times. The gene calls are TRBV12-3 or TRBV12-4 and TRBJ2-7; D remains unclear. The germline V and J ends were trimmed by 6 bases and 4 bases, with 10 bases remaining between them. The CDR3 extends over 12 amino acids. The CDR3 reads CASSPAGYEQYF. The DNA of the CDR3 is TGTGCCAGCAGCCCCGCCGGTTACGAGCAGTACTTC.

Many counts were recorded for this clonotype. The chain links TRBV7-8 to TRBJ1-1, with D possibly being TRBD1 (5 bases). The CDR3 contains 15 residues. The V and J ends lost 1 base and 2 bases respectively, with 11 bases between them. Per germline, CDR1 SGHVS and CDR2 FQNEAQ. DNA for the CDR3: TGTGCCAGCAGCTTAGGGTTGGGGGGAAACACTGAAGCTTTCTTT. Protein sequence: CASSLGLGGNTEAFF.

This clonotype was picked up a small number of times. The chain joins TRBV5-1 to TRBJ1-4; D is uncertain. Per germline, CDR1 SGHRS and CDR2 YFSETQ. The V and J ends lost 0 bases and 2 bases respectively, with 8 bases between them. This CDR3 contains 15 residues. The CDR3 protein is CASSLAAGTNEKLFF. The CDR3 DNA sequence: TGCGCCAGCAGCTTGGCCGCCGGGACTAATGAAAAACTGTTTTTT.

This clonotype was counted only a few times. The rearrangement joins TRBV5-1 to TRBJ2-3; 10 bases match TRBD1. V was pared by 0 bases and J by 4 bases, with 5 bases of the junction left unmatched. The CDR3 covers 16 residues. Germline V CDR1 and CDR2: SGHRS, YFSETQ. CDR3 amino acids: CASSLDGQGGSDTQYF. Written as DNA, the CDR3 is TGCGCCAGCAGCTTGGACGGACAGGGGGGTTCAGATACGCAGTATTTT.

V and J are TRBV6-1 and TRBJ1-4; TRBD1 is a possible D gene (6 bases). There are 14 residues in the CDR3. The V end was cut by 0 bases, the J end by 16 bases, with 18 bases between. Germline V lookup: CDR1 MNHNS, CDR2 SASEGT. The CDR3 reads CASSEASGRGERFF. The CDR3 DNA is TGTGCCAGCAGTGAAGCGAGTGGAAGGGGGGAGCGGTTTTTT.

This clonotype is a singleton in its sample. One end of the junction does not line up with germline, which may come from a read error. This rearrangement joins TRBV12-3 or TRBV12-4 to TRBJ1-1, with a possible D match to TRBD1 (6 bases). CDR3 length: 15 residues. The CDR3 is CASSPAGGGIPDAFF. The CDR3 DNA is TGTGCCAGCAGCCCCGCCGGGGGGGGCATCCCTGACGCTTTCTTT.

This clonotype was counted ten times or more. V is TRBV5-1 and J is TRBJ2-1; D not certain. Between the trimmed V and J ends, which lost 1 base and 5 bases, there was a span of 4 bases. In germline, CDR1 is SGHRS, CDR2 YFSETQ. The CDR3 has 12 amino acids. CDR3 protein: CASSLNNNEQFF. The CDR3, as DNA: TGCGCCAGCAGCTTGAACAACAATGAGCAGTTCTTC.

This clonotype has ten or more counts. In DNA, the CDR3 is TGCAGCGTTCGAACAGGGGCCTACGAGCAGTACGTC. Translating it yields CSVRTGAYEQYV. J is TRBJ2-7 and V is TRBV29-1; 7 positions match TRBD1. Germline V lookup: CDR1 SQVTM, CDR2 ANQGSEA. Trimming cost V 5 bases and J 2 bases; bases outside gene matches: 3. The CDR3 consists of 12 residues.